This is a list of T cell receptor beta chains from one sample in a study of blood T cell repertoires in COVID-19. Profiled with immunoSEQ multiplex PCR; TCRdb holds only in-frame clones, not every one. This sample has tens of thousands of clones, with 70% to 90% found just once. The specimen was peripheral blood. Receptors were obtained from an elderly man with active COVID-19. CDR3s include the opening cysteine and the closing phenylalanine or tryptophan. A D gene is named only where the DNA matches it firmly. Clone size is given for some rows only: seen once, a few or many times, or a class if the clone is expanded.

>NA|TRBJ2-5|TRBV28|TRBD1
TGTGCCAGCAGTTATACAGGGGGCGCGGAGCGGGAGACCCAGTACTTC
CASSYTGGAERETQYF
>NA|TRBJ2-1|TRBV5-4|TRBD1
TGTGCCAGCAGCTTACAGGGGGCGGACAATGAGCAGTTCTTC
CASSLQGADNEQFF
>NA|TRBJ2-1|TRBV3-1/TRBV3-2|TRBD2
TGTGCCAGCAGCCAAAGTGGGACTACCTACAATGAGCAGTTCTTC
CASSQSGTTYNEQFF
>few|TRBJ2-7|TRBV5-4|TRBD1
TGTGCCAGCAGCTTTGACAGGGGAGGCGAGCAGTACTTC
CASSFDRGGEQYF
>once|TRBJ2-1|TRBV7-6|TRBD2
TGTGCCAGCAGCTTACTATCAGCGGGGTTCTACAATGAGCAGTTCTTC
CASSLLSAGFYNEQFF
>NA|TRBJ2-2|TRBV11-2|TRBD1
TGTGCCAGCAGCCTCGCCGGGACAGGGTGGGGGGAGCTGTTTTTT
CASSLAGTGWGELFF
>NA|TRBJ2-7|TRBV7-6|TRBD1
TGTGCCAGCAGCATCGGGACAGGGGGAACCTACGAGCAGTACTTC
CASSIGTGGTYEQYF
>NA|TRBJ2-2|TRBV5-4|TRBD2
TGTGCCAGCAGCCCGGGGACTAGCGGGAGAGGAACCGGGGAGCTGTTTTTT
CASSPGTSGRGTGELFF
>NA|TRBJ2-1|TRBV10-1|NA
TGCGCCAGCAGTGTAAATAATGAGCAGTTCTTC
CASSVNNEQFF
>once|TRBJ2-5|TRBV14|TRBD2
TGTGCCAGCAGCCATAGCGGGAGGGGCTGGCAAGAGACCCAGTACTTC
CASSHSGRGWQETQYF
>NA|TRBJ2-7|TRBV27|NA
TGTGCCAGCAAAACTTTAGCGGCTTATCCCTACGAGCAGTACTTC
CASKTLAAYPYEQYF
>NA|TRBJ2-1|TRBV30|TRBD2
TGTGCCTGGGCATCGGGACTAGCGCTTTACAATGAGCAGTTCTTC
CAWASGLALYNEQFF
>NA|TRBJ2-7|TRBV28|TRBD2
TGTGCCAGCAGTTCCCGACTAGCGGGAAGACTCTCCTACGAGCAGTACTTC
CASSSRLAGRLSYEQYF
>once|TRBJ1-1|TRBV12-3/TRBV12-4|NA
TGTGCCAGCAGTCCGTCGAACACTGAAGCTTTCTTT
CASSPSNTEAFF
>NA|TRBJ1-5|TRBV19|TRBD1
TGTGCCAGTAGTAAAGCGACAGGGGGCTTGGCTCAGCCCCAGCATTTT
CASSKATGGLAQPQHF
>NA|TRBJ2-7|TRBV2|NA
TGTGCCAGCAGCGAACTCTACGAGCAGTACTTC
CASSELYEQYF
>NA|TRBJ1-3|TRBV4-2|NA
TGTGCCAGCAGCCAAGACAGGGGAGCTGGAAACACCATATATTTT
CASSQDRGAGNTIYF
>NA|TRBJ1-5|TRBV10-3|NA
TGTGCCATCAGCGGGGGTTGGGATCAGCCCCAGCATTTT
CAISGGWDQPQHF
>NA|TRBJ2-7|TRBV28|NA
TGTGCCAGCAGTTTATCGGTAGCTTACGGGCAGTACTTC
CASSLSVAYGQYF
>NA|TRBJ2-1|TRBV19|TRBD1
TGTGCCAGTAGTAAATGGACAGGGGGCGCCTACAATGAGCAGTTCTTC
CASSKWTGGAYNEQFF
>NA|TRBJ1-2|TRBV6-1|NA
TGTGCCAGCAGTGAAGCGGGACTCCCAGCTAACTATGGCTACACCTTC
CASSEAGLPANYGYTF
>once|TRBJ2-3|TRBV30|NA
TGTGCCTGGAGTGTACTTGGCGGGCGCACAGATACGCAGTATTTT
CAWSVLGGRTDTQYF
>NA|TRBJ2-7|TRBV7-9|TRBD1
TGTGCCAGCAGCCCGCTGGGACAGGGGGCCGAGCAGTACTTC
CASSPLGQGAEQYF
>NA|TRBJ2-2|TRBV27|TRBD1
TGTGCCAGCAGTCCAAGACAGGGGTCCGGGGAGCTGTTTTTT
CASSPRQGSGELFF
>few|TRBJ1-3|TRBV7-9|NA
TGTGCCAGCAGGCCTAAAATAGGGGGTCTCTCTGGAAACACCATATATTTT
CASRPKIGGLSGNTIYF
>NA|TRBJ2-1|TRBV10-3|TRBD2
TGTGCCATCAGACCGACTAGCGGGGAATCCTACAATGAGCAGTTCTTC
CAIRPTSGESYNEQFF
>NA|TRBJ2-4|TRBV4-1|NA
TGCGCCAGCAGCCCCGAGTGGGCCAAAAACATTCAGTACTTC
CASSPEWAKNIQYF
>few|TRBJ2-5|TRBV28|NA
TGTGCCAGCAGTTTCGGAGGGCAGCAGTACTTC
CASSFGGQQYF
>NA|TRBJ2-5|TRBV2|NA
TGTGCCAGCAGTGTCCAGGGGCACCCGCAAGAGACCCAGTACTTC
CASSVQGHPQETQYF
>few|TRBJ1-5|TRBV24-1|NA
TGTGCCACGAGTGACGGAGGGTATAGCAATCAGCCCCAGCATTTT
CATSDGGYSNQPQHF
>NA|TRBJ2-5|TRBV19|NA
TGTGCCAGTAGTATCGACAGAAAGACCCAGTACTTC
CASSIDRKTQYF
>NA|TRBJ2-7|TRBV30|TRBD1
TGTGCCTGGAGTCTAGGACAGGGTGGCGAGCAGTACTTC
CAWSLGQGGEQYF
>NA|TRBJ1-5|TRBV4-3|NA
TGCGCCAGCAGCCAAGATGGGCTTAGCAATCAGCCCCAGCATTTT
CASSQDGLSNQPQHF
>NA|TRBJ1-3|TRBV3-1/TRBV3-2|NA
TGTGCCAGCAGCCCGTCTGCGGCCGGGGATAACACCATATATTTT
CASSPSAAGDNTIYF
>once|TRBJ2-1|TRBV18|TRBD2
TGTGCCAGCTCACCACTGCTAGCGGGCTGGGGTGAGCAGTTCTTC
CASSPLLAGWGEQFF
>NA|TRBJ2-7|TRBV3-1/TRBV3-2|NA
TGTGCCAGCAGGATGGAGCTGGGCGAGCAGTACTTC
CASRMELGEQYF
>NA|TRBJ2-3|TRBV19|TRBD2
TGTGCCAGTAGTTTCCTAGCGGGATCGGGACCGAACACAGATACGCAGTATTTT
CASSFLAGSGPNTDTQYF
>NA|TRBJ2-2|TRBV7-9|NA
TGTGCCAGCAGCTCAACAGGGTCCGGGGAGCTGTTTTTT
CASSSTGSGELFF
>NA|TRBJ2-1|TRBV9|TRBD2
TGTGCCAGCAGCGTATCCACTAGCGGCTACAATGAGCAGTTCTTC
CASSVSTSGYNEQFF
>NA|TRBJ2-7|TRBV9|NA
TGTGCCAGCAGCGTAGGACAGGAGACTTCCTACGAGCAGTACTTC
CASSVGQETSYEQYF
>once|TRBJ1-4|TRBV15|NA
TGTGCCACCAGCACCCCCGCCGAGGGCGGGGGTAATGAAAAACTGTTTTTT
CATSTPAEGGGNEKLFF
>NA|TRBJ2-7|TRBV6-1|NA
TGTGCCAGCAGTGAACCGGGTTCCAGCTCCTACGAGCAGTACTTC
CASSEPGSSSYEQYF
>NA|TRBJ2-3|TRBV7-9|TRBD2
TGTGCCAGCAGCTTAGGAGCGGGAGGGGAAGATACGCAGTATTTT
CASSLGAGGEDTQYF
>NA|TRBJ2-7|TRBV7-2|TRBD2
TGTGCCAGCAGCTCTAAAGCGGGACCCGTCAATTTCTACGAGCAGTACTTC
CASSSKAGPVNFYEQYF
>NA|TRBJ2-2|TRBV18|NA
TGTGCCAGCTCACCGTCAGGCCCTGCCGGGGAGCTGTTTTTT
CASSPSGPAGELFF
>once|TRBJ2-5|TRBV7-6|TRBD1
TGTGCCAGCAGCTCCGGACAGGGGAAACAAGAGACCCAGTACTTC
CASSSGQGKQETQYF
>NA|TRBJ2-5|TRBV11-2|NA
TGTGCCAGCAGCTTCAGGGGATCGGAGACCCAGTACTTC
CASSFRGSETQYF
>NA|TRBJ2-3|TRBV18|TRBD2
TGTGCCAGCTCAACCAGCGGGAGTGGCACAGATACGCAGTATTTT
CASSTSGSGTDTQYF
>NA|TRBJ1-2|TRBV3-1/TRBV3-2|TRBD1
TGTGCCAGCAGCAATCCGGGACAGGGACATGGCTACACCTTC
CASSNPGQGHGYTF
>NA|TRBJ2-7|TRBV6-5|TRBD1
TGTGCCAGCAGGGGGGGACAGGGGGCAAGGTACGAGCAGTACTTC
CASRGGQGARYEQYF
>NA|TRBJ1-6|TRBV28|TRBD1
TGTGCCAGCAACTTTATGCCCCCGGGACAGGGGACCTATAATTCACCCCTCCACTTT
CASNFMPPGQGTYNSPLHF
>NA|TRBJ2-5|TRBV6-5|TRBD1
TGTGCCAGCGGTACCGGGACAGTGGGGACCCAGTACTTC
CASGTGTVGTQYF
>NA|TRBJ2-5|TRBV5-6|TRBD1
TGTGCCAGCAGCTCGGGGACAGGGACACGGGAGACCCAGTACTTC
CASSSGTGTRETQYF
>NA|TRBJ1-4|TRBV11-2|NA
TGTGCCAGCAGCTCCCGCGATTTGGATGAAAAACTGTTTTTT
CASSSRDLDEKLFF
>NA|TRBJ2-2|TRBV4-3|TRBD2
TGCGCCAGCAGCCAAGGACTAGCGGGAGTGAACGGGGAGCTGTTTTTT
CASSQGLAGVNGELFF